The 22 T cell receptor beta chains below all came from one sample that was sequenced in a study of naive and memory T cell subsets. The SP2 primer and nested alpha and beta constant region primers amplified ligated cDNA in four rounds. TCRdb re-called the UMI-ligation and nested PCR reads through MiXCR, storing one row per CDR3 protein. The table lists 30,000 to 35,000 distinct CDR3 sequences, under 8.5% of them singletons. Sample treatment: skin biopsy from PPD injection site in Mantoux-positive individual. A UMI-containing oligonucleotide was joined by 3' ligation to the TCR cDNA template. The sample was skin, taken from a tuberculin skin test site. These TCRs come from an adult in good health.

The J gene is TRBJ1-1, the V gene TRBV12-3 or TRBV12-4; D gene unclear. CDR3 length: 12 amino acids. Trimming cost V 5 bases and J 8 bases, with 12 bases left between them. CDR3 sequence: CASSPMPREAFF. The CDR3 DNA follows: TGTGCCAGCAGTCCAATGCCTAGGGAAGCTTTCTTT.

This clonotype was counted at least ten times. The rearrangement links TRBV7-9 to TRBJ2-5; D is unresolved. CDR3 length: 16 residues. The germline V gene has CDR1 SEHNR and CDR2 FQNEAQ (reference sequence). The V and J ends lost 1 base and 1 base respectively, with 13 bases between them. Here the CDR3 reads CASSLDGVESQETQYF. The CDR3 nucleotides are TGTGCCAGCAGCTTAGATGGCGTGGAGTCCCAAGAGACCCAGTACTTC.

This clonotype was detected many times. J is TRBJ2-3 and V is TRBV27, with D maybe TRBD1 (5 bases). The CDR3 sequence is 15 residues long. Germline V gives CDR1 MNHEY, CDR2 SMNVEV (reference sequence). Trimming pared 2 bases from V and 0 bases from J, leaving 9 bases between. CDR3 in DNA: TGTGCCAGCAGTTTAGGGGCAGCAAGCACAGATACGCAGTATTTT. Residues: CASSLGAASTDTQYF.

This clonotype was recorded at least ten times. This CDR3 is CSVEGQGDYEQYF. The CDR3 nucleotides read TGCAGCGTTGAAGGGCAGGGAGACTACGAGCAGTACTTC. The chain couples TRBV29-1 to TRBJ2-7; TRBD1 or TRBD2 may be the D gene (5 bases each). The germline V gene has CDR1 SQVTM and CDR2 ANQGSEA. Trimming pared 1 base from V and 3 bases from J, leaving 10 bases between. The CDR3 length is 13 residues.

This clonotype has more than one count but fewer than ten. The chain has TRBV18 and TRBJ2-5, with D perhaps matching TRBD1 or TRBD2 (5 bases each). The CDR3 loop spans 16 amino acids. The germline V gene encodes CDR1 KGHSH and CDR2 LQKENI. Trimming shortened V by 4 bases and J by 2 bases, and 17 bases separated the two germline ends. This chain's CDR3 is CASSRYTPGRQETQYF. CDR3 bases: TGTGCCAGCTCACGCTATACCCCGGGGCGGCAAGAGACCCAGTACTTC.

Judged by abundance, this clonotype is medium-sized (0.01 to 0.1%). The chain links TRBV20-1 to TRBJ2-1; D tentatively fits TRBD1 or TRBD2 (5 bases each). The CDR3 loop spans 14 amino acids. Trimming removed 3 bases from V and 3 bases from J, with 12 bases in between. The V gene's germline CDR1 is DFQATT and CDR2 SNEGSKA (reference sequence). CDR3 region: CSASVGGFYNEQFF. The CDR3 DNA sequence: TGCAGTGCTAGCGTTGGGGGTTTCTACAATGAGCAGTTCTTC.

This clonotype has at least ten counts. This chain connects TRBV5-5 to TRBJ1-4, with D perhaps matching TRBD1 (5 bases). Germline-derived CDR1 and CDR2 are SGHKS and YYEKEE (reference sequence). V was pared by 7 bases and J by 4 bases, with 11 bases between. The CDR3 has 13 amino acids. CDR3 DNA sequence: TGTGCCAGCGCTGGGGACGTTAATGAAAAACTGTTTTTT. This encodes CASAGDVNEKLFF.

This clonotype was counted many times. This chain joins TRBV5-6 and TRBJ2-7, with a weak D call TRBD1 (5 bases). This CDR3 is 16 amino acids long. Deletions cut 2 bases from V and 3 bases from J, with 18 bases between. CDR1 is SGHDT and CDR2 is YYEEEE in the germline V gene. This chain's CDR3 is CASSLSGRGNYYEQYF. The CDR3 DNA sequence: TGTGCCAGCAGCTTATCAGGGCGAGGAAACTACTACGAGCAGTACTTC.

Only one count was recorded for this clonotype. The J gene is TRBJ1-3, the V gene TRBV9; D not certain. The CDR3 spans 14 residues. The germline CDR1 and CDR2 sequences are SGDLS and YYNGEE. Trimming took off 3 bases at V and 9 bases at J, with 16 bases between the two ends. The CDR3 region has the DNA TGTGCCAGCAGCGCAGCTCAGGAGCGAGGCACCATATATTTT. Protein sequence: CASSAAQERGTIYF.

In its sample, this clonotype was seen many times. The chain uses TRBV2 and TRBJ2-1; a possible D gene is TRBD2 (5 bases). The CDR3 has 15 amino acids. Between the trimmed V and J ends, which lost 3 bases and 0 bases, there was a span of 9 bases. CDR1 and CDR2 (germline): SNHLY, FYNNEI. The CDR3 nucleotides read TGTGCCAGCAGTGAGGAAGGGAGCTCCTACAATGAGCAGTTCTTC. Translated, it gives CASSEEGSSYNEQFF.

In this sample, this clonotype turned up many times. The rearrangement links TRBV2 to TRBJ2-7, with D uncertain. The V and J ends lost 1 base and 2 bases respectively, with 6 bases between them. Germline-derived CDR1 and CDR2 are SNHLY and FYNNEI. This CDR3 contains 13 residues. The CDR3 spells CASSEGRTYEQYF. In nucleotides, the CDR3 is TGTGCCAGCAGTGAAGGCAGAACCTACGAGCAGTACTTC.

DNA for the CDR3: TGTGCCAGCCTGCTGAGCTCTGGAAACACCATATATTTT. Protein sequence: CASLLSSGNTIYF. The chain employs TRBV12-3 or TRBV12-4 and TRBJ1-3; D remains ambiguous. CDR3 length: 13 amino acids. Trimming took off 8 bases at V and 0 bases at J, with 8 bases between the two ends.

This clonotype showed up just a few times. CDR3 region: CASSAKERTGARYNEQFF. In nucleotides, the CDR3 is TGTGCCAGCAGCGCGAAAGAGAGGACAGGGGCGCGGTACAATGAGCAGTTCTTC. The chain has TRBV9 and TRBJ2-1; 9 bases are a match to TRBD1. The CDR3 totals 18 residues. V shed 3 bases and J 4 bases; nucleotides not matched to a gene: 14. Germline V gene data show CDR1 as SGDLS and CDR2 as YYNGEE.

This clonotype was seen a few times. One end of the junction does not line up with germline, which may come from a read error. This rearrangement joins TRBV7-8 to TRBJ1-4; perhaps TRBD1 as D (5 bases). The CDR3 loop spans 16 amino acids. Looked up from germline, CDR1 is SGHVS and CDR2 is FQNEAQ. CDR3 nucleotides: TGTGCCGGCAGCTCGCTACCGGGGACGGTTAATGAAAAACTGTTTTTT. Translation gives CAGSSLPGTVNEKLFF.

The V and J genes are TRBV6-1 and TRBJ2-1, with D possibly being TRBD1 (5 bases). The germline gives CDR1 MNHNS, CDR2 SASEGT. The CDR3 totals 17 residues. Trimming cost V 4 bases and J 2 bases, with 18 bases left between them. The CDR3 region is CASSGARQTLTYNEQFF. DNA for the CDR3: TGTGCCAGCAGTGGGGCGCGACAGACCCTGACCTACAATGAGCAGTTCTTC.

This clonotype was picked up a small number of times. The CDR3 DNA sequence: TGTGCCAGTATGCCATCATGGACAGGGGTAACAGATACGCAGTATTTT. Translated, it gives CASMPSWTGVTDTQYF. This chain joins TRBV19 and TRBJ2-3; the match to TRBD1 covers 9 bases. Germline CDR1 is LNHDA and CDR2 is SQIVND (reference sequence). J was trimmed by 3 bases and V by 7 bases; bases with no gene match: 11. This CDR3 is 16 amino acids long.

This clonotype was counted ten times or more. The rearrangement uses TRBV6-4 and TRBJ2-3; D is ambiguous. The CDR3 runs 12 residues. Germline V gene sequence: CDR1 MRHNA, CDR2 SNTAGT. The V end was cut by 0 bases, the J end by 5 bases, with 3 bases between. The CDR3 DNA sequence: TGTGCCAGCAGTGACTCGGGAGATACGCAGTATTTT. Translation: CASSDSGDTQYF.

This clonotype has more than one count but fewer than ten. V and J are TRBV28 and TRBJ2-3; TRBD2 matches at 12 bases. Looked up from germline, CDR1 is MDHEN and CDR2 is SYDVKM. CDR3 size: 15 residues. V was clipped by 2 bases and J by 5 bases; unmatched bases: 2. CDR3 bases: TGTGCCAGCAGTTTACTAGCGGGGGGGCAAGATACGCAGTATTTT. It specifies CASSLLAGGQDTQYF.

This chain joins TRBV10-1 and TRBJ2-1, with 11 bases matching TRBD2. V lost 2 bases, J lost 0 bases, and 9 bases stayed unmatched. CDR3 length: 19 residues. The germline V gene has CDR1 WNHNN and CDR2 SYGVQD (reference sequence). The CDR3 protein is CASSERQLAGVLSYNEQFF. CDR3 DNA sequence: TGCGCCAGCAGTGAGCGTCAACTAGCGGGGGTCCTCTCCTACAATGAGCAGTTCTTC.

This clonotype was seen ten or more times. The chain recombines TRBV20-1 with TRBJ2-1; no firm D call. In germline, CDR1 is DFQATT, CDR2 SNEGSKA (reference sequence). The CDR3 covers 16 residues. Trimming left V 3 bases short and J 7 bases short, with 22 bases between. CDR3 DNA sequence: TGCAGTGCTAGCTCTATAGAAGTCCGTTCTAAGAATGAGCAGTTCTTC. Residues: CSASSIEVRSKNEQFF.

V is TRBV4-2 and J is TRBJ1-6; D may be TRBD1 (5 bases). This CDR3 is built from 15 residues. Trimming cost V 0 bases and J 10 bases, with 13 bases left between them. From germline, CDR1 is LGHNA and CDR2 YNFKEQ. The CDR3: CASSQDSQEESPLHF. For the CDR3, the DNA is TGTGCCAGCAGCCAAGATTCACAGGAGGAGTCACCCCTCCACTTT.

The chain combines TRBV5-1 with TRBJ1-4; no firm D call. Germline CDR1 and CDR2: SGHRS and YFSETQ. The CDR3 runs to 14 residues. Trimming left V 0 bases short and J 10 bases short, with 13 bases between. The DNA of the CDR3 is TGCGCCAGCAGCTTGGAAGACCCAACTGCAAAACTGTTTTTT. Its protein product is CASSLEDPTAKLFF.